This TCR beta chain emerged from a study of cytomegalovirus exposure and HLA in healthy donors. Broader study findings: Serostatus for CMV was the only available immune exposure information. An analysis done earlier found most TCR beta V segments productive about 90% or about 30% of the time.

Germline V gene lookup returns CDR1 LGHNA and CDR2 YNFKEQ. The V and J ends lost 3 bases and 5 bases respectively, with 13 bases between them. CDR3 length: 14 amino acids. Primers for the PCR totalled 60 Vbeta and 13 Jbeta. Generated by immunoSEQ multiplex PCR, the TCRdb table keeps only in-frame clones and is missing some. The table records tens of thousands of clones, nearly 70% of them present only once. Turning to this clone: Its specificity is not known.

The source of this sequence is a man in his fifties in good health and CMV-seronegative. Specimen: PBMCs. The J gene is TRBJ1-1, the V gene TRBV4-2; tentative D call: TRBD1 (6 bases). CDR3 amino acids: CASSQLQGFTEAFF. CDR3 coding DNA: TGTGCCAGCAGCCAGTTACAGGGATTTACTGAAGCTTTCTTT.